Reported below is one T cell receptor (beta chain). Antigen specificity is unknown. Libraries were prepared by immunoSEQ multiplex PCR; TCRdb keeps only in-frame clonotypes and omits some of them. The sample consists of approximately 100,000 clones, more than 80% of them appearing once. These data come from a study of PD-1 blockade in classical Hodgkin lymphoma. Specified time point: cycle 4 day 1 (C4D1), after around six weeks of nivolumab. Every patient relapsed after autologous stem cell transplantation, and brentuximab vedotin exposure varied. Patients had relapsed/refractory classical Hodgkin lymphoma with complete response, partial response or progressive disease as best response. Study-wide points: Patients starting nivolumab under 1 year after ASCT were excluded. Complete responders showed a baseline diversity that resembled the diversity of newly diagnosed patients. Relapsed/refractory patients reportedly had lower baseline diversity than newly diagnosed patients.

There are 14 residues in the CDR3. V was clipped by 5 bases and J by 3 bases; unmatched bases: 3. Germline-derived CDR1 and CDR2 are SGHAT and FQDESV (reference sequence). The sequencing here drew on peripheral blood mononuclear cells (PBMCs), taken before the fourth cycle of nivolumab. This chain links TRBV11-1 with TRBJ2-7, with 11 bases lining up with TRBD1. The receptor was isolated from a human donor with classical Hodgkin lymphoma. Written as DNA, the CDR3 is TGTGCCAGCAGCACGGGACAGGGGGACTACGAGCAGTACTTC. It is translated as CASSTGQGDYEQYF. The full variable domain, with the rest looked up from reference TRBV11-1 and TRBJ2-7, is EAEVAQSPRYKITEKSQAVAFWCDPISGHATLYWYRQILGQGPELLVQFQDESVVDDSQLPKDRFSAERLKGVDSTLKIQPAELGDSAMYLCASSTGQGDYEQYFGPGTRLTVT.